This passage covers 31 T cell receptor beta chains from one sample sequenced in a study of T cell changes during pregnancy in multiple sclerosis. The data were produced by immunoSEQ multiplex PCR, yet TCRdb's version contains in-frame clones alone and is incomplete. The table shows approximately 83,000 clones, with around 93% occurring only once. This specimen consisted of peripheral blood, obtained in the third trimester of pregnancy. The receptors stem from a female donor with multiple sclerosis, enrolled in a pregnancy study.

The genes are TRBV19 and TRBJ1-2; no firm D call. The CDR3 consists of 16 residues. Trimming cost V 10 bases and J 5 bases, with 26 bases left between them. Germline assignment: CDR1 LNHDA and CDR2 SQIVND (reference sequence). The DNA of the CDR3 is TGTGCCACCACCCATGCCACCCGGGGTTTTGGTTATGGCTACACCTTC. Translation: CATTHATRGFGYGYTF.

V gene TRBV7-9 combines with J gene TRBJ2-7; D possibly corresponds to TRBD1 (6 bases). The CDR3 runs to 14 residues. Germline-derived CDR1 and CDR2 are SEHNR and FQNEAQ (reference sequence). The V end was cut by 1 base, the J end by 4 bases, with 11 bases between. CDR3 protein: CASSLGGQYYEQYF. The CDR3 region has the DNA TGTGCCAGCAGCTTAGGTGGACAGTATTACGAGCAGTACTTC. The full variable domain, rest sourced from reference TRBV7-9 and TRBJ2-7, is DTGVSQNPRHKITKRGQNVTFRCDPISEHNRLYWYRQTLGQGPEFLTYFQNEAQLEKSRLLSDRFSAERPKGSFSTLEIQRTEQGDSAMYLCASSLGGQYYEQYFGPGTRLTVT.

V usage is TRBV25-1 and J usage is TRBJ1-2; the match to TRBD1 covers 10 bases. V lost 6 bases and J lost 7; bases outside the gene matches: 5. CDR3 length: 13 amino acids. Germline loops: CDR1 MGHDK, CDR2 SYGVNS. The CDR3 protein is CASRGTGAVGYTF. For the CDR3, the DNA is TGTGCCAGCAGGGGGACAGGGGCGGTTGGCTACACCTTC.

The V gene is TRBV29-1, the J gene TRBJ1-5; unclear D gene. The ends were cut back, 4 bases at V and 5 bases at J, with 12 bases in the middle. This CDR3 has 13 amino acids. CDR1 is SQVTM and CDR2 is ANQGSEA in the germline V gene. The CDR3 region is CSVAVQIDQPQHF. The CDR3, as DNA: TGCAGCGTTGCGGTCCAAATCGATCAGCCCCAGCATTTT. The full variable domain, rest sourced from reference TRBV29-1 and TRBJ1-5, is SAVISQKPSRDICQRGTSLTIQCQVDSQVTMMFWYRQQPGQSLTLIATANQGSEATYESGFVIDKFPISRPNLTFSTLTVSNMSPEDSSIYLCSVAVQIDQPQHFGDGTRLSIL.

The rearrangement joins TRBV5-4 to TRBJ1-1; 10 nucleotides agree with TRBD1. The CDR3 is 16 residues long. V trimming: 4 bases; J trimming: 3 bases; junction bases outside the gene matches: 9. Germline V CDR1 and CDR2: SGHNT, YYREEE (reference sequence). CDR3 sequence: CASSPGQGFKHTEAFF. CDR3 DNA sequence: TGTGCCAGCAGCCCGGGACAGGGGTTTAAGCACACTGAAGCTTTCTTT.

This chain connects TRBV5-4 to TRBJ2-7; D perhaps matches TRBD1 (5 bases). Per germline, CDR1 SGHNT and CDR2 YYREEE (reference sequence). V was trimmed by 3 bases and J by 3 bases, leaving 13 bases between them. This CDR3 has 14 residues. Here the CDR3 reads CASSSHRNIYEQYF. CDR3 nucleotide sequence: TGTGCCAGCAGCTCCCACAGGAACATCTACGAGCAGTACTTC.

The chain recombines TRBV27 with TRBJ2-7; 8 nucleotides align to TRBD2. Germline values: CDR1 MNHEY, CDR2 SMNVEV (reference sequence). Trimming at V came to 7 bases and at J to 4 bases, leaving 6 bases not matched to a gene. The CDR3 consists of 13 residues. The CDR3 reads CASKTTSGYEQYF. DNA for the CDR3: TGTGCCAGCAAAACCACTAGCGGTTACGAGCAGTACTTC.

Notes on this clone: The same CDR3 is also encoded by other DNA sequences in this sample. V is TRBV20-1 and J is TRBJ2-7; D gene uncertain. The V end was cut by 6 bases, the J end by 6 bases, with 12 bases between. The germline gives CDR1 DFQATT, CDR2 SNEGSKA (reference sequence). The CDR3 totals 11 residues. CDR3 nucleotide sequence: TGCAGTGCATCCTCCCCGGGCGAGCAGTACTTC. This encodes CSASSPGEQYF.

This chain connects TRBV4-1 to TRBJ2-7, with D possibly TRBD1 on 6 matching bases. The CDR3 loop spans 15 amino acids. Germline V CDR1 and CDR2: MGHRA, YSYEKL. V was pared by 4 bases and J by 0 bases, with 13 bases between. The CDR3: CASSPGAGPSYEQYF. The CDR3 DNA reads TGCGCCAGCAGCCCAGGGGCGGGTCCCTCCTACGAGCAGTACTTC.

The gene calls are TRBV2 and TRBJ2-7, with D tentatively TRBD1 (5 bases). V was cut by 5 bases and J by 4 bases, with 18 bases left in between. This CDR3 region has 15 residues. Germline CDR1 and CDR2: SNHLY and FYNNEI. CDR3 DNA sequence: TGTGCCAGCAGTCCCACAAGGGGCCCTTTTTACGAGCAGTACTTC. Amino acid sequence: CASSPTRGPFYEQYF.

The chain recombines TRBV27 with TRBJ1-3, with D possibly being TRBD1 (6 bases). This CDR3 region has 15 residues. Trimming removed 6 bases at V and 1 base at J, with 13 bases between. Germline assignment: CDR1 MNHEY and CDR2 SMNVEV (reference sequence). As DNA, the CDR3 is TGTGCCAGCAGCCCTAGGGGGGGATCTGGAAACACCATATATTTT. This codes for CASSPRGGSGNTIYF.

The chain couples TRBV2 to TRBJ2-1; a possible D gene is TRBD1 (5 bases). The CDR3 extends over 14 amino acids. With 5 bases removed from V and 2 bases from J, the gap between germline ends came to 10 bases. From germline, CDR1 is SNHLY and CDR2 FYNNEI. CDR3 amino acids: CASSSRVPYNEQFF. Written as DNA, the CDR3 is TGTGCCAGCAGTTCCAGGGTACCCTACAATGAGCAGTTCTTC. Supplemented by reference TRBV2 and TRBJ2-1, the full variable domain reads EPEVTQTPSHQVTQMGQEVILRCVPISNHLYFYWYRQILGQKVEFLVSFYNNEISEKSEIFDDQFSVERPDGSNFTLKIRSTKLEDSAMYFCASSSRVPYNEQFFGPGTRLTVL.

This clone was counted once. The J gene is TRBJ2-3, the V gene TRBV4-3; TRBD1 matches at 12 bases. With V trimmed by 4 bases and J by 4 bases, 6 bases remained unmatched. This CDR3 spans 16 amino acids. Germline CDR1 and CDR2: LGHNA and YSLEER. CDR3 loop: CASSPTGTGGADTQYF. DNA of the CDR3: TGCGCCAGCAGCCCCACCGGGACAGGGGGCGCAGATACGCAGTATTTT.

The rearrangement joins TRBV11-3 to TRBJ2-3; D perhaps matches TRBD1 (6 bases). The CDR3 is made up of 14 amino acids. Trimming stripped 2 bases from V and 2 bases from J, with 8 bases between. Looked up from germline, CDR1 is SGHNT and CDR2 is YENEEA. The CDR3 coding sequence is TGTGCCAGCAGCTTAAGGGACAACACAGATACGCAGTATTTT. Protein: CASSLRDNTDTQYF.

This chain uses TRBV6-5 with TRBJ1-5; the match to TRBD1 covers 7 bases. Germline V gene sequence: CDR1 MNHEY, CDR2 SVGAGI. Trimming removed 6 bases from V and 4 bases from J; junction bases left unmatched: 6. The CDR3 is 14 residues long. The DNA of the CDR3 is TGTGCCAGCAGGGCCCCGGGACAGAATCAGCCCCAGCATTTT. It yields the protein CASRAPGQNQPQHF.

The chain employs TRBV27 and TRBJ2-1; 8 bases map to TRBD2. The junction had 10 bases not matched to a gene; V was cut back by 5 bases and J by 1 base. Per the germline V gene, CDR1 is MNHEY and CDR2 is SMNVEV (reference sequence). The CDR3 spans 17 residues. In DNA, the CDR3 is TGTGCCAGCAGTCTTTGGACAGCGGGGGTATCCTACAATGAGCAGTTCTTC. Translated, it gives CASSLWTAGVSYNEQFF.

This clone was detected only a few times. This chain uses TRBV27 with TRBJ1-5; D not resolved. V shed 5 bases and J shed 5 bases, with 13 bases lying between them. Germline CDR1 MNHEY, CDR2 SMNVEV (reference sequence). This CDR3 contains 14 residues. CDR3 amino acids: CASSPYLADQPQHF. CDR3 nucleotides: TGTGCCAGCAGTCCCTATCTAGCGGATCAGCCCCAGCATTTT.

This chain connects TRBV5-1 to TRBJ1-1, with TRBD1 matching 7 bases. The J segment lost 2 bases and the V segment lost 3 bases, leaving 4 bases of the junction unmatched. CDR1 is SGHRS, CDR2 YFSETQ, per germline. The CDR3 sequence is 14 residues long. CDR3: CASSWGQSNTEAFF. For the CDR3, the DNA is TGCGCCAGCAGCTGGGGACAGTCAAACACTGAAGCTTTCTTT.

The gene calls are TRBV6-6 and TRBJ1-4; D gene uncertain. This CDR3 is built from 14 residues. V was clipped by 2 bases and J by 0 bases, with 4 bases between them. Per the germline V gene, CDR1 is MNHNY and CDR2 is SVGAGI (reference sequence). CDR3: CASSYTTTNEKLFF. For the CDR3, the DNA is TGTGCCAGCAGTTACACTACAACTAATGAAAAACTGTTTTTT.

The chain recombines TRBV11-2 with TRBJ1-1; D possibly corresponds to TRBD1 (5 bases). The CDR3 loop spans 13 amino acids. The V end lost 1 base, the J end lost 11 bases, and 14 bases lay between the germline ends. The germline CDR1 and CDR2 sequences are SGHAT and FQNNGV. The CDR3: CASSLADNGDAFF. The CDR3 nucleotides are TGTGCCAGCAGCTTAGCGGACAATGGCGACGCTTTCTTT.

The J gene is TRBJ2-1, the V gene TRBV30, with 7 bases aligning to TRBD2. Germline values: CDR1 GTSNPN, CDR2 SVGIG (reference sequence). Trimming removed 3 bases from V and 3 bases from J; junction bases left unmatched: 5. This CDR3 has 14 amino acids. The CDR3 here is CAWRKGGVYNEQFF. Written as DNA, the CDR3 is TGTGCCTGGAGGAAGGGAGGGGTCTACAATGAGCAGTTCTTC.

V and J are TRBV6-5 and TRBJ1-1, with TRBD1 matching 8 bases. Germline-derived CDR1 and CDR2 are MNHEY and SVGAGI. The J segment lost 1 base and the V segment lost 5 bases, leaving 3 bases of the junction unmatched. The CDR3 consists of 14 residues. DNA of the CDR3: TGTGCCAGCAGTAGGGACAGGAGGAACACTGAAGCTTTCTTT. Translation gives CASSRDRRNTEAFF.

The CDR3 coding sequence is TGTGCCAGCAGCTTGTTAACAACTAATGAAAAACTGTTTTTT. It yields the protein CASSLLTTNEKLFF. This rearrangement joins TRBV5-6 to TRBJ1-4, with D hard to call. CDR3 size: 14 residues. Germline CDR1 and CDR2: SGHDT and YYEEEE. The V gene lost 1 base and the J gene lost 0 bases, with 4 bases spanning the gap.

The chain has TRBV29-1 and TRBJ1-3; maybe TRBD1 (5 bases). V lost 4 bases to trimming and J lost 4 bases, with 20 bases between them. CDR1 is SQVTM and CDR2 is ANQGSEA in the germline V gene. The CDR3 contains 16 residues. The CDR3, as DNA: TGCAGCGTTGGGGGGAAGGACTATTCTTCGGGAAACACCATATATTTT. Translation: CSVGGKDYSSGNTIYF.

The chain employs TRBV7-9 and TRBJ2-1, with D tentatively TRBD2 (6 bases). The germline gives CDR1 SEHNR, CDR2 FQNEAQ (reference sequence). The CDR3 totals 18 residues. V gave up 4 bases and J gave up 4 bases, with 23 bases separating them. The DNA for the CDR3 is TGTGCCAGCAGCTCATCCGGACTAAATAAACCATATTACAATGAGCAGTTCTTC. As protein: CASSSSGLNKPYYNEQFF.

CDR3 protein: CASSLAPSGGELFF. DNA of the CDR3: TGTGCCAGCAGCTTAGCTCCCAGCGGCGGGGAGCTGTTTTTT. The J gene is TRBJ2-2, the V gene TRBV7-8; the D gene is possibly TRBD2 (5 bases). Looked up from germline, CDR1 is SGHVS and CDR2 is FQNEAQ. The CDR3 spans 14 residues. Trimming removed 0 bases from V and 7 bases from J, with 9 bases in between.

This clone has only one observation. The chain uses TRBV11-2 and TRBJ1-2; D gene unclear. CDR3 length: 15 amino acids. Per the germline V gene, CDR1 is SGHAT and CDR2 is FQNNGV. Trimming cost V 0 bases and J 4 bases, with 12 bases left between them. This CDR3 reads CASSLDSGRSYGYTF. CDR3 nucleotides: TGTGCCAGCAGCTTAGATAGCGGACGGTCCTATGGCTACACCTTC. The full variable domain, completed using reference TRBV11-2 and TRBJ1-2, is EAGVAQSPRYKIIEKRQSVAFWCNPISGHATLYWYQQILGQGPKLLIQFQNNGVVDDSQLPKDRFSAERLKGVDSTLKIQPAKLEDSAVYLCASSLDSGRSYGYTFGSGTRLTVV.

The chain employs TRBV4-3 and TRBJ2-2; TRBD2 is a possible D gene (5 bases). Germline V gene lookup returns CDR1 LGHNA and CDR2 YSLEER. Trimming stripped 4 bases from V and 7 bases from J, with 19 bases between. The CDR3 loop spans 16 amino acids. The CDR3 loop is CASSRVGRGSIGELFF. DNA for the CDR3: TGCGCCAGCAGCCGGGTAGGGAGAGGGTCGATCGGGGAGCTGTTTTTT.

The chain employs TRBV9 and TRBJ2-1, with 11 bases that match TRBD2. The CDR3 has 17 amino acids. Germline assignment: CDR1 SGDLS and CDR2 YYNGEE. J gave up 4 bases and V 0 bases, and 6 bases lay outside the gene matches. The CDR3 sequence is CASSVGVAGGSYNEQFF. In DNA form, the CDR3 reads TGTGCCAGCAGCGTAGGAGTAGCGGGAGGGAGTTACAATGAGCAGTTCTTC.

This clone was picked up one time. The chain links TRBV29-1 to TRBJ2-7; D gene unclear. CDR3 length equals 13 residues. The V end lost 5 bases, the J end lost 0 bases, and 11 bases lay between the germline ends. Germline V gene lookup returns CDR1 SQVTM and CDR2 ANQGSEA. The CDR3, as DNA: TGCAGCGTTTTTCAACCTAGCTCCTACGAGCAGTACTTC. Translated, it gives CSVFQPSSYEQYF.

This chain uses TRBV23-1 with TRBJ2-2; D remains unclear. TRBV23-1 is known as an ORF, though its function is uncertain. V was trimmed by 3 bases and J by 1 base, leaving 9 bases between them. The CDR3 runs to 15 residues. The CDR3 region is CASSQATRNTGELFF. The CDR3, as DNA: TGCGCCAGCAGTCAGGCAACCAGGAACACCGGGGAGCTGTTTTTT.